Listed below are T cell receptor beta chains from one sample, sequenced in a study of blood T cell repertoires in COVID-19. The assay was immunoSEQ multiplex PCR, and TCRdb's table has in-frame clones only and misses some. This sample has roughly 84,000 clones; about 78% occur once, and the top ten carry roughly a third. The sample consisted of peripheral blood. All receptors derive from a man aged 55-75 years with COVID-19, enrolled during active disease. Each CDR3 is given with its conserved first and last residue. A D gene is named only where the DNA matches it firmly. Size is stated for part of the rows, as once, few or many counts, or as a class when the clone is expanded.

CDR3nt: TGTGCCAGCAGCCGAAGGGGCACTGAAGCTTTCTTT; CDR3aa: CASSRRGTEAFF; abundance: -; d_gene: -; j_gene: TRBJ1-1; v_gene: TRBV7-8
CDR3nt: TGTGCCATCAGTGAACAGCCTAGGGGGACGAATTCACCCCTCCACTTT; CDR3aa: CAISEQPRGTNSPLHF; abundance: -; d_gene: -; j_gene: TRBJ1-6; v_gene: TRBV10-3
CDR3nt: TGTGCCAGCAGCGTAGAATCTAGGGGCTTCGGCACAGATACGCAGTATTTT; CDR3aa: CASSVESRGFGTDTQYF; abundance: -; d_gene: -; j_gene: TRBJ2-3; v_gene: TRBV9
CDR3nt: TGCAGCGTTGATCCAACGGACAGGGCGAAACACACCTTC; CDR3aa: CSVDPTDRAKHTF; abundance: -; d_gene: TRBD1; j_gene: TRBJ1-2; v_gene: TRBV29-1
CDR3nt: TGTGCCAGCAGGCCCAGGGGGTCTGGAAACACCATATATTTT; CDR3aa: CASRPRGSGNTIYF; abundance: -; d_gene: TRBD1; j_gene: TRBJ1-3; v_gene: TRBV27
CDR3nt: TGTGCCAGCAAGGGAGTGGTAAGCGGAGCGGAGCAGTACTTC; CDR3aa: CASKGVVSGAEQYF; abundance: -; d_gene: -; j_gene: TRBJ2-7; v_gene: TRBV2
CDR3nt: TGTGCCATCAGTGATCCTCTGGGAGCGGCTAACTATGGCTACACCTTC; CDR3aa: CAISDPLGAANYGYTF; abundance: -; d_gene: -; j_gene: TRBJ1-2; v_gene: TRBV10-3
CDR3nt: TGTGCCAGCAGCCAAGAAGTCCATCGACAGGCCCTCAATGGCACAGATACGCAGTATTTT; CDR3aa: CASSQEVHRQALNGTDTQYF; abundance: -; d_gene: -; j_gene: TRBJ2-3; v_gene: TRBV3-1/TRBV3-2
CDR3nt: TGCGCCTCCGAGGACAGGGACGAGGGACAGCCCCAGCATTTT; CDR3aa: CASEDRDEGQPQHF; abundance: -; d_gene: TRBD1; j_gene: TRBJ1-5; v_gene: TRBV4-1
CDR3nt: TGTGCCGGAAGAGGGGGTAAAGACTATGGCTACACCTTC; CDR3aa: CAGRGGKDYGYTF; abundance: few; d_gene: -; j_gene: TRBJ1-2; v_gene: TRBV6-5
CDR3nt: TGTGCCAGCCTTAGGAGTGCCGGGGAGCTGTTTTTT; CDR3aa: CASLRSAGELFF; abundance: -; d_gene: -; j_gene: TRBJ2-2; v_gene: TRBV6-5
CDR3nt: TGTGCCAGCAGCGTTTCCTCGGGCGGGAGCGGTAGAGATACGCAGTATTTT; CDR3aa: CASSVSSGGSGRDTQYF; abundance: few; d_gene: TRBD2; j_gene: TRBJ2-3; v_gene: TRBV9
CDR3nt: TGTGCTAGCAGCCCACTCAGAGCGGGGGGGCAAGGTGAGCAGTTCTTC; CDR3aa: CASSPLRAGGQGEQFF; abundance: -; d_gene: TRBD2; j_gene: TRBJ2-1; v_gene: TRBV7-7
CDR3nt: TGCGCCAGCACTGGGACTAGCGGGGGGCCCAGATGGGATGAGCAGTTCTTC; CDR3aa: CASTGTSGGPRWDEQFF; abundance: -; d_gene: TRBD2; j_gene: TRBJ2-1; v_gene: TRBV5-1
CDR3nt: TGTGCCAGCAGTTCCCGGGAGGGAAGGAGTTCACCCCTCCACTTT; CDR3aa: CASSSREGRSSPLHF; abundance: few; d_gene: -; j_gene: TRBJ1-6; v_gene: TRBV27
CDR3nt: TGTGCCAGCAGTCCCTCTTGGGGCACGGATCAGCCCCAGCATTTT; CDR3aa: CASSPSWGTDQPQHF; abundance: -; d_gene: -; j_gene: TRBJ1-5; v_gene: TRBV2
CDR3nt: TGTGCCAGCAGCGCCCAACTACTAGGGGGTGAGCAGTTCTTC; CDR3aa: CASSAQLLGGEQFF; abundance: -; d_gene: -; j_gene: TRBJ2-1; v_gene: TRBV11-1
CDR3nt: TGTGCCAGCAGCCCACGACAGGGACCCTACGAGCAGTACTTC; CDR3aa: CASSPRQGPYEQYF; abundance: -; d_gene: TRBD1; j_gene: TRBJ2-7; v_gene: TRBV7-6
CDR3nt: TGTGCCAGCAGCTGGGGGACAGCCCAATACAATGAGCAGTTCTTC; CDR3aa: CASSWGTAQYNEQFF; abundance: -; d_gene: TRBD1; j_gene: TRBJ2-1; v_gene: TRBV7-3
CDR3nt: TGTGCCAGCAGGAGAAACGGGGAGCCCTCCGAGACCCAGTACTTC; CDR3aa: CASRRNGEPSETQYF; abundance: -; d_gene: -; j_gene: TRBJ2-5; v_gene: TRBV7-3
CDR3nt: TGTGCCAGCTCACGGGAGGTGGCCACTGAAGCTTTCTTT; CDR3aa: CASSREVATEAFF; abundance: -; d_gene: -; j_gene: TRBJ1-1; v_gene: TRBV18
CDR3nt: TGTGCCAGCAGCGTAGCCGGCAGGGGGACCTCCTCTGGAAACACCATATATTTT; CDR3aa: CASSVAGRGTSSGNTIYF; abundance: -; d_gene: TRBD1; j_gene: TRBJ1-3; v_gene: TRBV9
CDR3nt: TGTGCCAGCAGTGCACAGGGGGGAACCGGGGAGCTGTTTTTT; CDR3aa: CASSAQGGTGELFF; abundance: few; d_gene: TRBD1; j_gene: TRBJ2-2; v_gene: TRBV11-2
CDR3nt: TGTGCCATCAGTGAGGGTGCGGGGGGGCCGAAAGATACGCAGTATTTT; CDR3aa: CAISEGAGGPKDTQYF; abundance: -; d_gene: TRBD2; j_gene: TRBJ2-3; v_gene: TRBV10-3
CDR3nt: TGCGCCAGCAGCCACCTGAGGGGGTCCCTGGGTGGCTACACCTTC; CDR3aa: CASSHLRGSLGGYTF; abundance: -; d_gene: -; j_gene: TRBJ1-2; v_gene: TRBV4-1
CDR3nt: TGTGCCAGTAGAGCCGGGACAGCCGGCAATCAGCCCCAGCATTTT; CDR3aa: CASRAGTAGNQPQHF; abundance: -; d_gene: TRBD1; j_gene: TRBJ1-5; v_gene: TRBV19
CDR3nt: TGCGCCAGCAGCCAAGAGGCTGGTTCACCCCTCCACTTT; CDR3aa: CASSQEAGSPLHF; abundance: -; d_gene: -; j_gene: TRBJ1-6; v_gene: TRBV4-3
CDR3nt: TGTGCCAGCAGTTTATTGCCGGGGGGCACAGATACGCAGTATTTT; CDR3aa: CASSLLPGGTDTQYF; abundance: -; d_gene: -; j_gene: TRBJ2-3; v_gene: TRBV27